This T cell receptor beta chain was sequenced for a study of CD4 T cells in relation to SARS-CoV-2 and coronaviruses. On the study more broadly: ViraFEST: roughly ten-day antigen culture of PBMCs, then TCR beta CDR3 sequencing.

Study observations and caveats: Compared with monoreactive clones, crossreactive clones showed significantly weaker SARS-CoV-2 expansion.

Only in-frame clones appear in the TCRdb table, and some are missing; sequencing was by immunoSEQ multiplex PCR. The sample shows some 30,000 clones, about 70% of them seen only once. Of note for this clone: Its antigen is unidentified.

CD4+ T cells from unexposed donors were obtained before the COVID-19 pandemic (2011-2018). The cells were cultured for under 13 days before CD4+ T cells were isolated. Cultures held some 1.8 million PBMCs per well with around 9.8 IU/ml IL-2. Specimen: CD4+ T cells from PBMCs, cultured in vitro. This TCR was recovered from a human donor in good health.

CDR3 amino acids: CASSLRTGDEQYF. The CDR3 DNA is TGTGCCAGCAGTTTAAGGACAGGGGACGAGCAGTACTTC. The chain is built from TRBV12-3 or TRBV12-4 and TRBJ2-7, with TRBD1 identical over 9 bases. V dropped 2 bases and J dropped 5; count of bases not matched to a gene: 1. The CDR3 sequence is 13 residues long.